This T cell receptor beta chain was identified during a study of breast tumors, draining lymph nodes, adjacent tissues. Axillary draining lymph nodes of breast cancer patients supplied the node samples. The germline V and J ends were trimmed by 5 bases and 6 bases, with 10 bases remaining between them. This CDR3 comprises 12 residues. The germline CDR1 and CDR2 sequences are SQVTM and ANQGSEA. Study findings and constraints: The lymph node origin of tumor T cells was framed as consistent with a hypothesis, not demonstrated. Tumor and nontumor repertoires were significantly more similar in luminal-like than in basal-like breast cancer.

TCRdb independently ran MiXCR on the multiplex PCR reads; one entry per CDR3 protein. Of 200,000 or so distinct CDR3 sequences listed, approximately 33% are singletons. On this clonotype: As yet, its antigen is unknown. With a much larger clone just one base away, this may be a read error.

The genes are TRBV29-1 and TRBJ2-2; tentatively, D is TRBD1 or TRBD2 (5 bases each). Sequenced: axillary lymph node tissue. This receptor was obtained from a female donor with breast cancer. Some clones in this sample may be carry-over from other donors' samples. The CDR3 here is CSVRVGAGELFF. Written as DNA, the CDR3 is TGCAGCGTTCGAGTGGGGGCCGGGGAGCTGTTTTTT.